The present T cell receptor (beta chain) was sequenced within a study of CD8 T cells in ankylosing spondylitis. Points from the study as a whole: Reports of some motif variants in reactive arthritis synovial fluid and blood predate this one. The clones that were linked to disease were reported to be significantly enriched in matched synovial fluid samples from ankylosing spondylitis patients. Those disease-linked clones were CD8+; they were also relatively rare in peripheral blood. Roughly 8 highly homologous variants made up a TCR beta motif that seemed to typify ankylosing spondylitis blood.

Scientists made TCR beta libraries using quantitative 5'-RACE with molecular barcodes. TCRdb passed the 5' RACE reads through MiXCR, listing each CDR3 protein once. The data contain fewer than 750,000 distinct CDR3 sequences, roughly 20% of them singletons. The CDR3 sequence is 15 residues long. The V end lost 2 bases, the J end lost 3 bases, and 13 bases lay between the germline ends. This clonotype has more than one count but fewer than ten. As yet, its antigen is unknown. The specimen was blood, either unsorted or a sorted T cell fraction (not recorded which). The chain recombines TRBV12-3 or TRBV12-4 with TRBJ1-1, with no clear D. The source is a male donor with ankylosing spondylitis. The CDR3 bases are TGTGCCAGCAGTTTATCGGTCACGCGAGACACTGAAGCTTTCTTT. This encodes CASSLSVTRDTEAFF.